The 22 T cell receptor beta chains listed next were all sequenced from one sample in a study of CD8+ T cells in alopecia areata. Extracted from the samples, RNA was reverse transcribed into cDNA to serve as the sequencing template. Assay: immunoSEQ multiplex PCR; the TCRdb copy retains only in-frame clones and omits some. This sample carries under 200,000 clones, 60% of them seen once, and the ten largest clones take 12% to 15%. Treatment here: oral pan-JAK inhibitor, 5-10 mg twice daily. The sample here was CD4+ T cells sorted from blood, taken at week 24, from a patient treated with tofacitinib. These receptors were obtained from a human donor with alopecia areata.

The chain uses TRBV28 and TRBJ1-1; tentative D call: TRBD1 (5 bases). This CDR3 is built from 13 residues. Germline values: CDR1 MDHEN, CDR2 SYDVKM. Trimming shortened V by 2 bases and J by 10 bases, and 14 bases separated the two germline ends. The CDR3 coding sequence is TGTGCCAGCAGTTTAGGTTTCAACGGGGGAGCTTTCTTT. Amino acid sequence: CASSLGFNGGAFF.

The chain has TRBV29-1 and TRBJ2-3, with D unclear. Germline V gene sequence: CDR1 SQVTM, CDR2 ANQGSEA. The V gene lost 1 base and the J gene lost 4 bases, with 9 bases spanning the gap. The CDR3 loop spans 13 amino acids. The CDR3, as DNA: TGCAGCGTTGAAGTGGGGTCAGCAGATACGCAGTATTTT. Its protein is CSVEVGSADTQYF.

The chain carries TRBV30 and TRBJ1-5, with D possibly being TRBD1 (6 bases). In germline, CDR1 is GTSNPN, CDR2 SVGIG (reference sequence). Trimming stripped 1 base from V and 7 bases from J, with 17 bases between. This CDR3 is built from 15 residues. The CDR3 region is CAWSDGVGGRQPQHF. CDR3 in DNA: TGTGCCTGGAGTGATGGGGTAGGGGGACGGCAGCCCCAGCATTTT.

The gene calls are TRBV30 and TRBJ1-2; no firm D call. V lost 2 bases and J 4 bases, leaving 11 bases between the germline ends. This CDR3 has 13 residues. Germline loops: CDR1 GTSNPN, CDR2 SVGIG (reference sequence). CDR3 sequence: CAWSRTETYGYTF. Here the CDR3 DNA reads TGTGCCTGGAGTCGGACGGAAACCTATGGCTACACCTTC.

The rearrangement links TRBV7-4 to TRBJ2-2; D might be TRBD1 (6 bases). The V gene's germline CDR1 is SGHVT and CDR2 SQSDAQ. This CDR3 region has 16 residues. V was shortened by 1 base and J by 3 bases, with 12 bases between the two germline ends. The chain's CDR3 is CASSLDPGQYTGELFF. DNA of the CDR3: TGTGCCAGCAGCTTAGATCCGGGACAATACACCGGGGAGCTGTTTTTT.

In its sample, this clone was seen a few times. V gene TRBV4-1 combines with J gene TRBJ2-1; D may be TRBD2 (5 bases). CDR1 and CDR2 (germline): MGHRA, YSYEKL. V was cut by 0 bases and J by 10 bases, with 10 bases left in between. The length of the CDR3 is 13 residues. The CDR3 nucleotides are TGCGCCAGCAGCCAAGATCCCCCGGGGGAGCAGTTCTTC. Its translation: CASSQDPPGEQFF.

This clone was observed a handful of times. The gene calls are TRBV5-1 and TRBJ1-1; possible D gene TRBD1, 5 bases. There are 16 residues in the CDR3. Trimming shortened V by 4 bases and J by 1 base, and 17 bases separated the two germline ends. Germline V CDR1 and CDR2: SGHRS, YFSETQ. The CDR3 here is CASSRDPENPNTEAFF. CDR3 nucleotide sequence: TGCGCCAGCAGCCGGGACCCAGAGAACCCGAACACTGAAGCTTTCTTT.

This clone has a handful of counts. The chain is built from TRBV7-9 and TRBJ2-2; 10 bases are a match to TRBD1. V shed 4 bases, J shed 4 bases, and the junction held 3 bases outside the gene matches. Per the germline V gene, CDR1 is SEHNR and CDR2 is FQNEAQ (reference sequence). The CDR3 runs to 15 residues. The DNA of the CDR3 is TGTGCCAGCAGCTCCGACAGGGGGCCCACCGGGGAGCTGTTTTTT. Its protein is CASSSDRGPTGELFF.

The DNA for the CDR3 is TGCGCCAGCAGCTTGGGACAGGGTGGGAACGAGCAGTACTTC. Protein product: CASSLGQGGNEQYF. The chain uses TRBV5-1 and TRBJ2-7; TRBD1 agrees at 7 bases. The CDR3 consists of 14 residues. Germline loops: CDR1 SGHRS, CDR2 YFSETQ. Trimming cost V 0 bases and J 5 bases; bases outside gene matches: 5.

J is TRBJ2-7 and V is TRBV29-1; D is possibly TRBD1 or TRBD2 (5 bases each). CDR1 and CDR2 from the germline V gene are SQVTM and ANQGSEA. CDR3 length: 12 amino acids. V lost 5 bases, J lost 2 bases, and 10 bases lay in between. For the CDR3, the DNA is TGCAGCGTTTTCGAGGGACCCTACGAGCAGTACTTC. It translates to CSVFEGPYEQYF.

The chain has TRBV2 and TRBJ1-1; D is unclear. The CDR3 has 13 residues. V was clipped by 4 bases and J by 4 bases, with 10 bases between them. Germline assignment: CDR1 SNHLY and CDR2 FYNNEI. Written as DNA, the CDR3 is TGTGCCAGCAGTGTACCGGGTGGCACTGAAGCTTTCTTT. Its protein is CASSVPGGTEAFF.

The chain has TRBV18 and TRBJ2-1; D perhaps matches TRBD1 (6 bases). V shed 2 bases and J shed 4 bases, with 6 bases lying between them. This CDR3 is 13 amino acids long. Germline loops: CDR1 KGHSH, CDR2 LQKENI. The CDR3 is CASSPGQYNEQFF. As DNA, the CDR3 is TGTGCCAGCTCACCAGGACAGTACAATGAGCAGTTCTTC.

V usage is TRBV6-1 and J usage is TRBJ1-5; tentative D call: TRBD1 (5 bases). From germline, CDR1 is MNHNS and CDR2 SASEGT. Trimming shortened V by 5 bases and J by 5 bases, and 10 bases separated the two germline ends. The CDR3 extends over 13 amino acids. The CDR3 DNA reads TGTGCCAGCAGTTATCGGGGCTATCAGCCCCAGCATTTT. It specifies CASSYRGYQPQHF.

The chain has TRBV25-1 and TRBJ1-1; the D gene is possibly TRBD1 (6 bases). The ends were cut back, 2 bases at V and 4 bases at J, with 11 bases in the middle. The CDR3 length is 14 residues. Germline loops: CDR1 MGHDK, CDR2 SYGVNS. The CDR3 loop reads CASSERRGGTEAFF. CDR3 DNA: TGTGCCAGCAGTGAACGCAGGGGTGGCACTGAAGCTTTCTTT.

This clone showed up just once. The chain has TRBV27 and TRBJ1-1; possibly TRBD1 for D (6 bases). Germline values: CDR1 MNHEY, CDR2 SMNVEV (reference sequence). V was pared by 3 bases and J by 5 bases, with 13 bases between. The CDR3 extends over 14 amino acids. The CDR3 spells CASSLGAQGTEAFF. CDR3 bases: TGTGCCAGCAGTTTGGGGGCGCAGGGAACTGAAGCTTTCTTT.

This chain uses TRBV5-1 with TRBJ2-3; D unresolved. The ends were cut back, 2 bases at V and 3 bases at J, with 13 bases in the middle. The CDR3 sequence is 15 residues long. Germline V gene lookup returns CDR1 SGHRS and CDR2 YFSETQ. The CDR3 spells CASSFSGPETDTQYF. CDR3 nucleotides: TGCGCCAGCAGCTTCTCCGGACCCGAGACAGATACGCAGTATTTT.

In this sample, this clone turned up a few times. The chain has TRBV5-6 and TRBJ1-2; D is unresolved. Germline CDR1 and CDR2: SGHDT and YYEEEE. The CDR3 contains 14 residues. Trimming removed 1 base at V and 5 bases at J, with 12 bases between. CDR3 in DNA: TGTGCCAGCAGCTTGTCGCACAGTCGGTATGGCTACACCTTC. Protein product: CASSLSHSRYGYTF. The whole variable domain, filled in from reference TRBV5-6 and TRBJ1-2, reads DAGVTQSPTHLIKTRGQQVTLRCSPKSGHDTVSWYQQALGQGPQFIFQYYEEEERQRGNFPDRFSGHQFPNYSSELNVNALLLGDSALYLCASSLSHSRYGYTFGSGTRLTVV.

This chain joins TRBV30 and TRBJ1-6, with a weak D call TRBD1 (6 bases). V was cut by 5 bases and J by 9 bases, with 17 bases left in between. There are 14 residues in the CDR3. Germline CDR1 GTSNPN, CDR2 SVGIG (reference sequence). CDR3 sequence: CAWETTGWGSPLHF. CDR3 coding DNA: TGTGCCTGGGAGACTACAGGGTGGGGTTCACCCCTCCACTTT.

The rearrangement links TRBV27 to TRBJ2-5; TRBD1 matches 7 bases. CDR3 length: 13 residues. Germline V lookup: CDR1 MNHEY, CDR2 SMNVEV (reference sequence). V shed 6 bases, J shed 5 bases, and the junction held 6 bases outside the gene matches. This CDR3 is CASRTTGLETQYF. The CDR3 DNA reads TGTGCCAGCAGGACGACAGGGCTGGAGACCCAGTACTTC.

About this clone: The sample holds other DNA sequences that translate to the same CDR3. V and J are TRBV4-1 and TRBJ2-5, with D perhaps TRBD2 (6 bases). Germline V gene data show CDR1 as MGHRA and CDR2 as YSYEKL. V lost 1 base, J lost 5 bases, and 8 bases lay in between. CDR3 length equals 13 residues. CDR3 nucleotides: TGCGCCAGCAGCCAAGTTCGGGGGGAGACCCAGTACTTC. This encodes CASSQVRGETQYF.

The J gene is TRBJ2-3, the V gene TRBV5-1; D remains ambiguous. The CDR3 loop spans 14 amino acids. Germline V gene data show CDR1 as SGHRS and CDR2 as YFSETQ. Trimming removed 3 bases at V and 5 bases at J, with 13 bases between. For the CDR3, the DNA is TGCGCCAGCAGCTCCGCCCCACCTATAGATACGCAGTATTTT. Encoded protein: CASSSAPPIDTQYF.

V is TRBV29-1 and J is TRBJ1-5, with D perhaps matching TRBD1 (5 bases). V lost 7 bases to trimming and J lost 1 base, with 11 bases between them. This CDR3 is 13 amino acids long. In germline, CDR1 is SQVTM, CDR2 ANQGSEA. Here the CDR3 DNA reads TGCAGCGCAACAAAGGGGAGCAATCAGCCCCAGCATTTT. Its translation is CSATKGSNQPQHF.